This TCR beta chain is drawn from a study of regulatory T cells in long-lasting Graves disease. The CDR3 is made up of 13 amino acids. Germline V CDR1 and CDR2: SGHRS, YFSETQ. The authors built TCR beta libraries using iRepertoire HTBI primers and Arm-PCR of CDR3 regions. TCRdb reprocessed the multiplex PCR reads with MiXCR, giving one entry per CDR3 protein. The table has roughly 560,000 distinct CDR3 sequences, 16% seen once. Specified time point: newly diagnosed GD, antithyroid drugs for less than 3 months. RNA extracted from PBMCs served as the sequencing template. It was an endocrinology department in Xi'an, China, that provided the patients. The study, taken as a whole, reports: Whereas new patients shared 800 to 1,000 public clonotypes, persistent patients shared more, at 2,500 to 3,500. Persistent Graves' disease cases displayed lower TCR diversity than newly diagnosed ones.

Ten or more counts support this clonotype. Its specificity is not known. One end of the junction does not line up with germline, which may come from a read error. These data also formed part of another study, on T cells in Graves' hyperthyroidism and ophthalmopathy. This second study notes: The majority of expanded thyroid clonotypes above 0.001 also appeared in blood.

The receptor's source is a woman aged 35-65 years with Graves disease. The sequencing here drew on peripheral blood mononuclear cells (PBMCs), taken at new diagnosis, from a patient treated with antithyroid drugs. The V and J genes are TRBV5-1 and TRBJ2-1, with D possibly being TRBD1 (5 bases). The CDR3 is CASSLGRGNEQFF. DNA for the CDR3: TGTGCCAGCAGCTTAGGTAGGGGAAATGAGCAGTTCTTC.